This TCR beta chain was captured by sequencing in a study of technical replicates of blood from several donors. Germline lookup yields CDR1 LNHDA and CDR2 SQIVND (reference sequence). This CDR3 contains 15 residues. The germline V and J ends were trimmed by 5 bases and 2 bases, with 15 bases remaining between them. The method was immunoSEQ multiplex PCR; TCRdb's version includes in-frame clones alone and lacks a portion of them. Among tens of thousands of clones, roughly 94% were seen once, and the ten largest hold roughly 0.27%. V and J are TRBV19 and TRBJ2-5; TRBD2 is a possible D gene (6 bases). Input material: T cells isolated from PBMCs. The TCR originated in a human donor in good health. This CDR3 reads CASSRAVGGQETQYF. CDR3 DNA sequence: TGTGCCAGTAGTCGGGCCGTGGGGGGACAAGAGACCCAGTACTTC. The whole variable domain, filled in from reference TRBV19 and TRBJ2-5, reads DGGITQSPKYLFRKEGQNVTLSCEQNLNHDAMYWYRQDPGQGLRLIYYSQIVNDFQKGDIAEGYSVSREKKESFPLTVTSAQKNPTAFYLCASSRAVGGQETQYFGPGTRLLVL.